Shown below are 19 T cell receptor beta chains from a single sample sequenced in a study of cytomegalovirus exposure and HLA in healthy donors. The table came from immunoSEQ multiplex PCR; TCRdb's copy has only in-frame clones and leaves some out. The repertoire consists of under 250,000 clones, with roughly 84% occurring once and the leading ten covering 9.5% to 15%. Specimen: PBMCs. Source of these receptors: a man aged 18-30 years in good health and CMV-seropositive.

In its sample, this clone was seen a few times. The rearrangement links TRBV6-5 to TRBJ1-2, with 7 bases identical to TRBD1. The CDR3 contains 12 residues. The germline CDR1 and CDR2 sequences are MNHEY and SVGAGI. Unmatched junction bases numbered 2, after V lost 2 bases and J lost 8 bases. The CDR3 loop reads CASSYGGQGYTF. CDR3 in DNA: TGTGCCAGCAGTTACGGGGGACAGGGCTACACCTTC.

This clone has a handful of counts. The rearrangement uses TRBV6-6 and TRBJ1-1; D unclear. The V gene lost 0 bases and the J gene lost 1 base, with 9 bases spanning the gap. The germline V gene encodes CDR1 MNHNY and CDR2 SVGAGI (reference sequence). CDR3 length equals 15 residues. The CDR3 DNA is TGTGCCAGCAGTTACTCGGCAGACCAGAACACTGAAGCTTTCTTT. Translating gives CASSYSADQNTEAFF.

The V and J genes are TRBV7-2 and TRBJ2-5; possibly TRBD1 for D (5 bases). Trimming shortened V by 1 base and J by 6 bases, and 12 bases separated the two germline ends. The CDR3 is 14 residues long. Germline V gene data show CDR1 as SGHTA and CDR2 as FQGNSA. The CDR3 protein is CASSLGGDAQTQYF. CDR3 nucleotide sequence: TGTGCCAGCAGCTTAGGGGGCGACGCTCAGACCCAGTACTTC. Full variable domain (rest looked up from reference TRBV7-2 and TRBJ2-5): GAGVSQSPSNKVTEKGKDVELRCDPISGHTALYWYRQSLGQGLEFLIYFQGNSAPDKSGLPSDRFSAERTGGSVSTLTIQRTQQEDSAVYLCASSLGGDAQTQYFGPGTRLLVL.

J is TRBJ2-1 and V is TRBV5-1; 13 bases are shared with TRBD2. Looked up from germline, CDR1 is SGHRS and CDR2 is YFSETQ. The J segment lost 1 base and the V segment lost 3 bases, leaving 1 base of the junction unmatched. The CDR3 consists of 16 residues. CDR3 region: CASSWTSGRSYNEQFF. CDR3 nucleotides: TGCGCCAGCAGCTGGACTAGCGGGAGATCCTACAATGAGCAGTTCTTC.

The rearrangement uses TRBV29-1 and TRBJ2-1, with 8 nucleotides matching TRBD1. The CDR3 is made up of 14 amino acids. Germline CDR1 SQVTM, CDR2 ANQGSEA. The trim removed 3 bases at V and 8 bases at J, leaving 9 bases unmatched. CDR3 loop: CSVDKGQGIYEQFF. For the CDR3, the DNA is TGCAGCGTTGATAAAGGACAGGGCATTTATGAGCAGTTCTTC.

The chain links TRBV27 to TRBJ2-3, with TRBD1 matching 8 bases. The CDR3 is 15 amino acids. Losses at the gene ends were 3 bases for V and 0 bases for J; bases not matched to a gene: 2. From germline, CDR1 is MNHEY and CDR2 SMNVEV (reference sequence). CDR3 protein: CASSLWDRSTDTQYF. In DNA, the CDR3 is TGTGCCAGCAGTTTGTGGGACAGGAGCACAGATACGCAGTATTTT.

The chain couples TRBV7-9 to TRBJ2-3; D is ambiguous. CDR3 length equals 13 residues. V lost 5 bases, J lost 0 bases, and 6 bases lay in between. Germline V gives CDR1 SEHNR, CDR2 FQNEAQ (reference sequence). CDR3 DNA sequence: TGTGCCAGCAGCCCGGCTAGCACAGATACGCAGTATTTT. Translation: CASSPASTDTQYF.

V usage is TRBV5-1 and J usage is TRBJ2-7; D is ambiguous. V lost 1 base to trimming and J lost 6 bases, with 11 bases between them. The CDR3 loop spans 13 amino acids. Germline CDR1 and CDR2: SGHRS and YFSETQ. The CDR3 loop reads CASSLRPDGEQYF. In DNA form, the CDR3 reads TGCGCCAGCAGCTTGAGGCCGGACGGCGAGCAGTACTTC.

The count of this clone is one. The CDR3 spells CASSSTSGRAKYNEQFF. In nucleotides, the CDR3 is TGCGCCAGCAGCTCAACTAGCGGGAGGGCGAAGTACAATGAGCAGTTCTTC. The J gene is TRBJ2-1, the V gene TRBV5-1, with 13 bases matching TRBD2. The CDR3 runs 17 residues. The V gene end was trimmed by 3 bases and the J gene end by 4 bases; junction bases not matched to a gene: 7. From germline, CDR1 is SGHRS and CDR2 YFSETQ.

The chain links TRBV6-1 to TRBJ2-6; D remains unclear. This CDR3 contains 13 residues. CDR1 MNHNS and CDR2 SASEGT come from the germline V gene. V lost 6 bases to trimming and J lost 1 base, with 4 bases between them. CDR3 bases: TGTGCCAGCAGGGGTTCTGGGGCCAACGTCCTGACTTTC. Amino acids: CASRGSGANVLTF.

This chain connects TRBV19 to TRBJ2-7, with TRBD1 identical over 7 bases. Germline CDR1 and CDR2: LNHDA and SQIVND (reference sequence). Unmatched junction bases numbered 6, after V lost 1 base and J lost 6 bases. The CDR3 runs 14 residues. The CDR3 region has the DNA TGTGCCAGTAGTATAGTTGGGACAGCCGTCGAGCAGTACTTC. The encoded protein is CASSIVGTAVEQYF.

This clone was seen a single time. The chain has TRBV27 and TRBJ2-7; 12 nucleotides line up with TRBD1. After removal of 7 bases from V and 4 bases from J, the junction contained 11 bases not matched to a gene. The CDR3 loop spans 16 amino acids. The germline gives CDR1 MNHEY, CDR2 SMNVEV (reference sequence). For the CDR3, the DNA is TGTGCCAGCAATATTGAATGGGACAGGGGGCAATACGAGCAGTACTTC. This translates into CASNIEWDRGQYEQYF.

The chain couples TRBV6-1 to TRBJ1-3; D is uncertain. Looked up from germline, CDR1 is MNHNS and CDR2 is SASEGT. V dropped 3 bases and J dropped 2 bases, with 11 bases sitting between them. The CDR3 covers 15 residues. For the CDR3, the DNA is TGTGCCAGCAGTGAGAGGGTAGTTACTGGAAACACCATATATTTT. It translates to CASSERVVTGNTIYF.

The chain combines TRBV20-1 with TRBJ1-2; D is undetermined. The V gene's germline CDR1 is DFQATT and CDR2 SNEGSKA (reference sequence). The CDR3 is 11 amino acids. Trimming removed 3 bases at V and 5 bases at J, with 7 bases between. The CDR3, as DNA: TGCAGTGCTAGTAACCGGTATGGCTACACCTTC. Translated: CSASNRYGYTF.

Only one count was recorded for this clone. CDR3 DNA sequence: TGTGCCATCAGCCCGACGGGCCTCGGGGGAGAGACCCAGTACTTC. Its translation: CAISPTGLGGETQYF. V is TRBV10-3 and J is TRBJ2-5; tentatively, D is TRBD2 (6 bases). In germline, CDR1 is ENHRY, CDR2 SYGVKD. This CDR3 comprises 15 residues. V gave up 6 bases and J gave up 4 bases, with 18 bases separating them.

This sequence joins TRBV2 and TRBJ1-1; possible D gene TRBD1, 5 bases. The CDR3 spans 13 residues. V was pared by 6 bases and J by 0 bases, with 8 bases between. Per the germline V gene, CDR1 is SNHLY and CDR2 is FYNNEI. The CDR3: CASRTEMNTEAFF. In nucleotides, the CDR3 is TGTGCCAGCAGGACAGAGATGAACACTGAAGCTTTCTTT.

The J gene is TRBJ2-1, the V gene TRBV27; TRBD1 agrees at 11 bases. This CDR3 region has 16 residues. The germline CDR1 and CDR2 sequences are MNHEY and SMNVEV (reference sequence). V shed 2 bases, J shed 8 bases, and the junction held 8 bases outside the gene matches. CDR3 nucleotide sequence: TGTGCCAGCAGTTTACTGGGACAGGGGGTCGTCTATGAGCAGTTCTTC. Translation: CASSLLGQGVVYEQFF.

CDR3 sequence (DNA): TGCAGCGCAGGCAGGGAAAACACTGAAGCTTTCTTT. It translates to CSAGRENTEAFF. The rearrangement joins TRBV29-1 to TRBJ1-1; D is perhaps TRBD1 (5 bases). V shed 7 bases and J shed 2 bases, with 11 bases lying between them. From germline, CDR1 is SQVTM and CDR2 ANQGSEA. The CDR3 is 12 amino acids. The whole variable domain, filled in from reference TRBV29-1 and TRBJ1-1, reads SAVISQKPSRDICQRGTSLTIQCQVDSQVTMMFWYRQQPGQSLTLIATANQGSEATYESGFVIDKFPISRPNLTFSTLTVSNMSPEDSSIYLCSAGRENTEAFFGQGTRLTVV.

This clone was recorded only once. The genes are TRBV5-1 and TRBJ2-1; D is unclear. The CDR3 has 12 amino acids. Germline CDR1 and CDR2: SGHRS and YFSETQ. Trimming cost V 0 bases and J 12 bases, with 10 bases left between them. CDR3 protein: CASSLDTTRQFF. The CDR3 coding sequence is TGCGCCAGCAGCTTGGATACCACCCGGCAGTTCTTC.